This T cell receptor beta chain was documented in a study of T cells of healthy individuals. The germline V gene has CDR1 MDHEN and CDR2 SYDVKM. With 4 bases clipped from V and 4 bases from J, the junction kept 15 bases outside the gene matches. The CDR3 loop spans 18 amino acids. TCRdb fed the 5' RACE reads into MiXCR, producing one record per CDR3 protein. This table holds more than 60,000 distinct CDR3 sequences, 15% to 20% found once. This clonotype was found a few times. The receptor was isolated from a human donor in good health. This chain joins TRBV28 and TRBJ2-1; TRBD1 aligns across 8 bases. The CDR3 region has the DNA TGTGCCAGCAGTTCCTTCAGCTTCCGGGACAGGAGATACAATGAGCAGTTCTTC. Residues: CASSSFSFRDRRYNEQFF.